This T cell receptor (beta chain) was recovered during a study of prognosis after radiotherapy for stage I lung cancer. The table lists this clonotype with a count of one. Amplicons of TCR beta CDR3 were generated from genomic DNA by two-round multiplex PCR. Initially, in first-round PCR, primers specific to each TRBV and TRBJ gene were used. Using its own MiXCR run on the multiplex PCR reads, TCRdb lists one record per CDR3 protein. In the table there are approximately 25,000 distinct CDR3 sequences, 40% to 55% of which are singletons. The CDR3 has 14 residues. CDR1 SGHAT and CDR2 FQNNGV come from the germline V gene. V was trimmed by 3 bases and J by 0 bases, leaving 3 bases between them.

This TCR was sampled from a donor of 50 years or more with non-small cell lung cancer. The sequenced sample was PBMCs, obtained before or after stereotactic body radiation therapy (not recorded which). The gene calls are TRBV11-2 and TRBJ2-6; D not resolved. The CDR3 region is CASSFTSGANVLTF. The CDR3 DNA reads as TGTGCCAGCAGCTTTACCTCTGGGGCCAACGTCCTGACTTTC.